This T cell receptor beta chain was profiled in a study of CD8+ T cells in alopecia areata. Study background: Dosing with tofacitinib proceeded for 6 to 18 months, followed by 6 months off drug.

The CDR3 length is 13 residues. V shed 6 bases and J shed 4 bases, with 15 bases lying between them. Per germline, CDR1 SQVTM and CDR2 ANQGSEA. It was from PBMCs that CD4+ and CD8+ T cells were sorted. Study-level points and caveats: Elevated clonality characterized lesional scalp relative to normal scalp, particularly in alopecia totalis/universalis.

The authors extracted RNA and reverse transcribed it into cDNA as the sequencing template. Sequenced by immunoSEQ multiplex PCR; TCRdb stores in-frame clones only, minus some. The table records around 98,000 clones, about 40% of them present only once. This clone turned up a few times. The antigen remains undetermined. The V call is TRBV29-1, the J call TRBJ1-2, with D uncertain. This TCR was recovered from a human donor with alopecia areata. Sequenced input: CD4+ T cells sorted from blood. The CDR3 protein is CSVRLSRAYGYTF. The CDR3 DNA reads TGCAGCGTCCGCCTCAGTAGGGCCTATGGCTACACCTTC.